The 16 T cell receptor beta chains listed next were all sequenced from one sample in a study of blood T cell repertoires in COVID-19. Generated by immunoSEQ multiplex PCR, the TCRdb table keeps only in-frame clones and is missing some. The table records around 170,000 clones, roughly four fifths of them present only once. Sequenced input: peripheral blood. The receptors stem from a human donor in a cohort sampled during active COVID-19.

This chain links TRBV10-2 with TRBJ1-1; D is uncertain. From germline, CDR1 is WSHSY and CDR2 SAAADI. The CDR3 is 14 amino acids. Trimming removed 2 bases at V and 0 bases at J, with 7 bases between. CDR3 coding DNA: TGCGCCAGCAGTGAGGTGTTCATGAACACTGAAGCTTTCTTT. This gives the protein CASSEVFMNTEAFF.

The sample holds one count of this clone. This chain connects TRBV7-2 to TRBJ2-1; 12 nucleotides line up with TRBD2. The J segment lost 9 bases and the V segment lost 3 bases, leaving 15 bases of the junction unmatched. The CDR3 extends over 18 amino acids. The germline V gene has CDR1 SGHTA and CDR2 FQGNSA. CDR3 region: CASSLSGDGTSGSGEQFF. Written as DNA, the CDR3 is TGTGCCAGCAGCTTGTCCGGGGACGGGACTAGCGGGTCCGGTGAGCAGTTCTTC.

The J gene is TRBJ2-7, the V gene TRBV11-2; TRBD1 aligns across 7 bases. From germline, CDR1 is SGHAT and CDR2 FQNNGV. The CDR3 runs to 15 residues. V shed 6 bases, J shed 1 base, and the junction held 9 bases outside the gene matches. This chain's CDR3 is CASSRVTGKSYEQYF. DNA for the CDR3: TGTGCCAGCAGTCGGGTGACAGGGAAATCCTACGAGCAGTACTTC. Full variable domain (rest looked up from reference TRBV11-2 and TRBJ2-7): EAGVAQSPRYKIIEKRQSVAFWCNPISGHATLYWYQQILGQGPKLLIQFQNNGVVDDSQLPKDRFSAERLKGVDSTLKIQPAKLEDSAVYLCASSRVTGKSYEQYFGPGTRLTVT.

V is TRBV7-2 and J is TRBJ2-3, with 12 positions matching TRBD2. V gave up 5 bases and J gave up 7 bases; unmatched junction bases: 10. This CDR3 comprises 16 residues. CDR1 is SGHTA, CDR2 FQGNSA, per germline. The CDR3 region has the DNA TGTGCCAGCAGCATGACTAGCGGGGGTGCGGGACATACGCAGTATTTT. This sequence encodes CASSMTSGGAGHTQYF.

CDR3 nucleotide sequence: TGTGCCAGCAGTGAAGGACTCATCCCTTACGAGCAGTACTTC. Amino acid sequence: CASSEGLIPYEQYF. The J gene is TRBJ2-7, the V gene TRBV6-1; D gene ambiguous. Germline CDR1 MNHNS, CDR2 SASEGT. The CDR3 is 14 residues long. V lost 1 base and J lost 4, with 11 bases in between.

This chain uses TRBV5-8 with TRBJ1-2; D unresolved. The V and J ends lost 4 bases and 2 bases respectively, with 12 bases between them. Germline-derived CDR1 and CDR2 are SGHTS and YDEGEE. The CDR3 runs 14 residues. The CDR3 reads CASSPWTGNYGYTF. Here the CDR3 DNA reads TGTGCCAGCAGCCCATGGACGGGAAACTATGGCTACACCTTC. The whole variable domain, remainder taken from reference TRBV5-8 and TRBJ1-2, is EAGVTQSPTHLIKTRGQQATLRCSPISGHTSVYWYQQALGLGLQFLLWYDEGEERNRGNFPPRFSGRQFPNYSSELNVNALELEDSALYLCASSPWTGNYGYTFGSGTRLTVV.

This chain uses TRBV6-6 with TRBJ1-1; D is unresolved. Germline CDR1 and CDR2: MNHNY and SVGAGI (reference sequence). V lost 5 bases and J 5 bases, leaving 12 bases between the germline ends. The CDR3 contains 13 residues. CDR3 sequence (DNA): TGTGCCAGCAGTCCGGGCGGAGGTACTGAAGCTTTCTTT. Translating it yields CASSPGGGTEAFF.

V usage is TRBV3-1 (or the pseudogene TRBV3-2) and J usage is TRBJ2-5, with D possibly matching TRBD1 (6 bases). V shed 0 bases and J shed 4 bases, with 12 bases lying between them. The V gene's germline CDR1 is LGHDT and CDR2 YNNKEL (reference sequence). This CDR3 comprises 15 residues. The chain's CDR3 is CASSQENRVGETQYF. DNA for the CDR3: TGTGCCAGCAGCCAAGAGAACAGGGTAGGAGAGACCCAGTACTTC.

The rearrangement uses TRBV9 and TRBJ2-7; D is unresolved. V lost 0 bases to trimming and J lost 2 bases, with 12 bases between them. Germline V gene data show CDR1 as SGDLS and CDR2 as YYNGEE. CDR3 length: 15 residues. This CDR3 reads CASSVDTNRPYEQYF. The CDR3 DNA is TGTGCCAGCAGCGTAGACACGAACCGTCCCTACGAGCAGTACTTC.

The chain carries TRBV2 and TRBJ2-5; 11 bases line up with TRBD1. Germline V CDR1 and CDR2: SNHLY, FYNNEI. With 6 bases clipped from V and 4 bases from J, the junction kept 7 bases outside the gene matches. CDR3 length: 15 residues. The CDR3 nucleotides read TGTGCCAGCAGAGCCGGGACAGGGGGGGGAGAGACCCAGTACTTC. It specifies CASRAGTGGGETQYF.

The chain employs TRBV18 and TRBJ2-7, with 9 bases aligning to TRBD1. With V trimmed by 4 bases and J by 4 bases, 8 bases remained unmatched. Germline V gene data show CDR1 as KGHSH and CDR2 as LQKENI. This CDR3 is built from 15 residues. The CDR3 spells CASSRQGQGGYEQYF. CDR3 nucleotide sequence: TGTGCCAGCTCACGCCAGGGACAGGGAGGGTACGAGCAGTACTTC.

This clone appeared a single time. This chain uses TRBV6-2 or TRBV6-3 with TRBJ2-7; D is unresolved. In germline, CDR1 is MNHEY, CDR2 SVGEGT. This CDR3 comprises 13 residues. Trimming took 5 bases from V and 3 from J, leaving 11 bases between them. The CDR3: CASSPDPLYEQYF. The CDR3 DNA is TGTGCCAGCAGTCCCGATCCACTCTACGAGCAGTACTTC.

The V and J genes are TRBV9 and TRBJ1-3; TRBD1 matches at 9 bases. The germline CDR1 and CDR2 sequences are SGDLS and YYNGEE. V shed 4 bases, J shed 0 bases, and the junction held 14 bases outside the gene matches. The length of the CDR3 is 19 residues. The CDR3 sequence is CASSFGGTGLPSSGNTIYF. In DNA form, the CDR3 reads TGTGCCAGCAGCTTCGGGGGGACAGGGCTTCCGAGCTCTGGAAACACCATATATTTT. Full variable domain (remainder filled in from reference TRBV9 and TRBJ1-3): DSGVTQTPKHLITATGQRVTLRCSPRSGDLSVYWYQQSLDQGLQFLIQYYNGEERAKGNILERFSAQQFPDLHSELNLSSLELGDSALYFCASSFGGTGLPSSGNTIYFGEGSWLTVV.

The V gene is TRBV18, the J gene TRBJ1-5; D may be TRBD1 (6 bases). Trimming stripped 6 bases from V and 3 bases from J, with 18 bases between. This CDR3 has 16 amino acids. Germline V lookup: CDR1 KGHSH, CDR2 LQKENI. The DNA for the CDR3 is TGTGCCAGCTCCGAACGAGGGGGAACTAACAATCAGCCCCAGCATTTT. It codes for CASSERGGTNNQPQHF.

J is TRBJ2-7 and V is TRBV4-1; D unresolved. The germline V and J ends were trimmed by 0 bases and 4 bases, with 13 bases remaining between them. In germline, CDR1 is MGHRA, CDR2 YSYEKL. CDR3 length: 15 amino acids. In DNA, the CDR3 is TGCGCCAGCAGCCAAGATAGGAGCGTACCATACGAGCAGTACTTC. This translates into CASSQDRSVPYEQYF.

DNA of the CDR3: TGTGCCAGCAACTACCATTCCTACGAGCAGTACTTC. As protein: CASNYHSYEQYF. V and J are TRBV6-5 and TRBJ2-7; no clear D. This CDR3 has 12 residues. V lost 7 bases and J 1 base, leaving 8 bases between the germline ends. Germline CDR1 and CDR2: MNHEY and SVGAGI.